This entry features one T cell receptor beta chain sequence. Repertoires were generated with immunoSEQ multiplex PCR, while TCRdb's copy carries only in-frame clones and drops some. The sample gives about 160,000 clones, around four fifths of which show up once; about 20% is in the top ten. The CDR3 covers 11 residues. The germline V gene encodes CDR1 DFQATT and CDR2 SNEGSKA (reference sequence). V gave up 3 bases and J gave up 8 bases, with 10 bases separating them. The sample belongs to a study of blood T cell repertoires in COVID-19. The rearrangement uses TRBV20-1 and TRBJ1-2; D is unclear. The receptor's source is a woman of 80 years or more with acute or convalescent COVID-19. What was sequenced was peripheral blood. The CDR3 protein is CSAREERGYTF. The CDR3 DNA reads TGCAGTGCTAGGGAGGAGAGGGGCTACACCTTC.